The 26 T cell receptor beta chains below were found in one sample sequenced in a study of shared clonotypes between healthy human individuals (dated by TCRdb to 2018 to 2020). The method behind the library was the immunoSEQ multiplex PCR assay. TCRdb retrieved this table from immuneACCESS and kept in-frame rearrangements only. Not all clones are present; in checked studies, unresolved V genes account for under half, and no reason is known for the remainder. The sample table records over a million clones; 95% to 99% of these occur just once. Together, the top ten hold roughly 0.42% of the sample. What was sequenced was naive CD4+ T cells sorted from blood. The sample's cell subset or site label, decoded: CD45RA+ positively selected. The receptors originated from a man aged 30 to 39 in good health.

The chain uses TRBV10-3 and TRBJ2-5, with TRBD1 matching 12 bases. V was clipped by 6 bases and J by 5 bases; unmatched bases: 7. CDR3 length equals 15 residues. Germline CDR1 ENHRY, CDR2 SYGVKD. CDR3 coding DNA: TGTGCCATCAGAGCCGGGACAGGGGGCGGTGAGACCCAGTACTTC. Protein sequence: CAIRAGTGGGETQYF.

Points on this clone: Other DNA sequences of this sample code for an identical CDR3. This chain links TRBV28 with TRBJ1-2; TRBD1 might be the D (5 bases). Looked up from germline, CDR1 is MDHEN and CDR2 is SYDVKM. The CDR3 extends over 13 amino acids. V was clipped by 5 bases and J by 3 bases, with 10 bases between them. CDR3 sequence (DNA): TGTGCCAGCAGTCTCCAGACAGACTATGGCTACACCTTC. Protein: CASSLQTDYGYTF.

The V and J genes are TRBV7-2 and TRBJ2-1; the D gene could be TRBD1 or TRBD2 (6 bases each). The V end was cut by 10 bases, the J end by 8 bases, with 21 bases between. The CDR3 extends over 14 amino acids. Germline V lookup: CDR1 SGHTA, CDR2 FQGNSA. In nucleotides, the CDR3 is TGTGCCACCGGCAGGGGAGGTCTACAATATGAGCAGTTCTTC. This translates into CATGRGGLQYEQFF.

The chain uses TRBV28 and TRBJ2-7; D ambiguous. CDR1 is MDHEN, CDR2 SYDVKM, per germline. This CDR3 region has 14 residues. Trimming took off 5 bases at V and 6 bases at J, with 17 bases between the two ends. CDR3 in DNA: TGTGCCAGCAGTGTCTGGTTGGGTAGCAGCGAGCAGTACTTC. The encoded protein is CASSVWLGSSEQYF.

The chain recombines TRBV5-4 with TRBJ1-1; perhaps TRBD1 as D (5 bases). This CDR3 comprises 15 residues. V was clipped by 2 bases and J by 0 bases, with 11 bases between them. Per germline, CDR1 SGHNT and CDR2 YYREEE (reference sequence). Written as DNA, the CDR3 is TGTGCCAGCAGCTTAATTGGCAGGGTGAACACTGAAGCTTTCTTT. This sequence encodes CASSLIGRVNTEAFF.

The chain joins TRBV6-1 to TRBJ1-1; TRBD1 matches 7 bases. Trimming removed 7 bases from V and 0 bases from J; junction bases left unmatched: 5. The germline CDR1 and CDR2 sequences are MNHNS and SASEGT. CDR3 length: 14 amino acids. The CDR3 loop is CASTSDRMNTEAFF. In nucleotides, the CDR3 is TGTGCCAGCACTTCGGACAGGATGAACACTGAAGCTTTCTTT.

In this sample, this clone turned up once. The rearrangement uses TRBV7-2 and TRBJ1-4; a possible D gene is TRBD1 (5 bases). The CDR3 loop spans 17 amino acids. Deletions cut 8 bases from V and 0 bases from J, with 19 bases between. Germline loops: CDR1 SGHTA, CDR2 FQGNSA. The CDR3 region is CASRAGRLFATNEKLFF. CDR3 sequence (DNA): TGTGCCAGCCGGGCGGGACGGCTCTTCGCAACTAATGAAAAACTGTTTTTT. Drawing the rest from reference TRBV7-2 and TRBJ1-4, the complete variable domain is GAGVSQSPSNKVTEKGKDVELRCDPISGHTALYWYRQSLGQGLEFLIYFQGNSAPDKSGLPSDRFSAERTGGSVSTLTIQRTQQEDSAVYLCASRAGRLFATNEKLFFGSGTQLSVL.

The chain employs TRBV2 and TRBJ2-7, with D uncertain. V lost 8 bases, J lost 0 bases, and 8 bases lay in between. The CDR3 is 12 amino acids. Germline V CDR1 and CDR2: SNHLY, FYNNEI. The CDR3 sequence is CASQSYSYEQYF. The CDR3, as DNA: TGTGCCAGCCAGAGTTACTCCTACGAGCAGTACTTC. The full variable domain, its missing parts supplied by reference TRBV2 and TRBJ2-7, is EPEVTQTPSHQVTQMGQEVILRCVPISNHLYFYWYRQILGQKVEFLVSFYNNEISEKSEIFDDQFSVERPDGSNFTLKIRSTKLEDSAMYFCASQSYSYEQYFGPGTRLTVT.

V usage is TRBV7-2 and J usage is TRBJ2-7, with TRBD2 matching over 13 bases. V gave up 5 bases and J gave up 6 bases; unmatched junction bases: 7. In germline, CDR1 is SGHTA, CDR2 FQGNSA. This CDR3 contains 15 residues. In nucleotides, the CDR3 is TGTGCCAGCAGCGTACTAGCGGGAGGGCCCGGCGAGCAGTACTTC. Translating it yields CASSVLAGGPGEQYF.

In DNA, the CDR3 is TGCGCCAGCAGCTTGCATGCCCTTGATCTGTCCTACAATGAGCAGTTCTTC. Translated: CASSLHALDLSYNEQFF. This rearrangement joins TRBV5-1 to TRBJ2-1; D not certain. The V and J ends lost 1 base and 1 base respectively, with 15 bases between them. This CDR3 has 17 amino acids. From germline, CDR1 is SGHRS and CDR2 YFSETQ.

This chain links TRBV14 with TRBJ2-2; weak D call: TRBD2 (6 bases). The CDR3 runs 14 residues. Germline V gene data show CDR1 as SGHDN and CDR2 as FVKESK. The V end was cut by 1 base, the J end by 6 bases, with 9 bases between. This chain's CDR3 is CASSQGREPGELFF. CDR3 DNA: TGTGCCAGCAGCCAAGGTCGGGAGCCCGGGGAGCTGTTTTTT.

The V gene is TRBV9, the J gene TRBJ2-3; D may be TRBD1 (5 bases). Trimming pared 0 bases from V and 0 bases from J, leaving 11 bases between. The germline V gene has CDR1 SGDLS and CDR2 YYNGEE. The CDR3 length is 16 residues. The CDR3 sequence: CASSVEGRVSTDTQYF. For the CDR3, the DNA is TGTGCCAGCAGCGTAGAAGGCAGGGTTAGCACAGATACGCAGTATTTT.

This chain links TRBV2 with TRBJ2-7, with no clear D. Deletions cut 1 base from V and 4 bases from J, with 14 bases between. Germline V lookup: CDR1 SNHLY, CDR2 FYNNEI. The CDR3 is made up of 15 amino acids. CDR3 sequence: CASSEVGFSQYEQYF. As DNA, the CDR3 is TGTGCCAGCAGTGAAGTGGGTTTTTCGCAATACGAGCAGTACTTC.

V gene TRBV7-2 combines with J gene TRBJ2-7; 8 positions agree with TRBD2. The V gene's germline CDR1 is SGHTA and CDR2 FQGNSA. This CDR3 has 15 amino acids. V shed 4 bases, J shed 1 base, and the junction held 6 bases outside the gene matches. DNA of the CDR3: TGTGCCAGCAGCTCGGGAGCGGGGGCGTCCTACGAGCAGTACTTC. Its protein product is CASSSGAGASYEQYF. The full variable domain, rest sourced from reference TRBV7-2 and TRBJ2-7, is GAGVSQSPSNKVTEKGKDVELRCDPISGHTALYWYRQSLGQGLEFLIYFQGNSAPDKSGLPSDRFSAERTGGSVSTLTIQRTQQEDSAVYLCASSSGAGASYEQYFGPGTRLTVT.

The gene calls are TRBV11-3 and TRBJ2-5, with 7 bases matching TRBD1. J was trimmed by 0 bases and V by 1 base; bases with no gene match: 8. The CDR3 is 17 amino acids. CDR1 and CDR2 (germline): SGHNT, YENEEA. The CDR3 nucleotides are TGTGCCAGCAGCTTAGGCCCCGGGACAGAAAACCAAGAGACCCAGTACTTC. It is translated as CASSLGPGTENQETQYF.

Here the CDR3 reads CASSQDPGQGIGNTIYF. In DNA form, the CDR3 reads TGTGCCAGCAGCCAAGATCCGGGACAGGGCATTGGAAACACCATATATTTT. The J gene is TRBJ1-3, the V gene TRBV4-2; 9 nucleotides line up with TRBD1. The V gene's germline CDR1 is LGHNA and CDR2 YNFKEQ. V was pared by 0 bases and J by 3 bases, with 6 bases of the junction left unmatched. The CDR3 is 17 amino acids.

As regards this clone: This same CDR3 is encoded by further DNA sequences in the sample. The rearrangement links TRBV5-1 to TRBJ2-1; 13 positions match TRBD2. V shed 4 bases and J 4 bases; nucleotides not matched to a gene: 5. This CDR3 contains 16 residues. Germline CDR1 reads SGHRS; CDR2 reads YFSETQ. The CDR3 region is CASSGRTSGSYNEQFF. CDR3 DNA sequence: TGCGCCAGCAGCGGAAGGACTAGCGGGAGTTACAATGAGCAGTTCTTC.

This chain uses TRBV25-1 with TRBJ1-3, with D possibly matching TRBD1 (6 bases). Germline V CDR1 and CDR2: MGHDK, SYGVNS. This CDR3 comprises 17 residues. V shed 2 bases and J shed 4 bases, with 18 bases lying between them. The CDR3 sequence is CASSELGGTGRGNTIYF. In DNA form, the CDR3 reads TGTGCCAGCAGTGAACTGGGCGGCACAGGGCGAGGAAACACCATATATTTT.

The CDR3 nucleotides read TGTGCCAGCAGCTTGGCCACCTTGTGGCCGGATGAGCAGTTCTTC. It encodes CASSLATLWPDEQFF. The chain couples TRBV5-4 to TRBJ2-1; no reliable D call. The germline V and J ends were trimmed by 0 bases and 8 bases, with 15 bases remaining between them. CDR3 length: 15 amino acids. Germline-derived CDR1 and CDR2 are SGHNT and YYREEE (reference sequence).

The chain couples TRBV5-6 to TRBJ1-1; tentatively, D is TRBD1 (5 bases). V gave up 4 bases and J gave up 5 bases, with 18 bases separating them. The CDR3 contains 15 residues. Germline V gives CDR1 SGHDT, CDR2 YYEEEE. DNA for the CDR3: TGTGCCAGCAGCGCGGCAGGGAGGGTGGGAACTGAAGCTTTCTTT. It encodes CASSAAGRVGTEAFF.

CDR3 sequence reads: CASSPWQGDYGYTF. The CDR3 region has the DNA TGTGCCAGCAGCCCCTGGCAGGGCGACTATGGCTACACCTTC. The chain carries TRBV7-2 and TRBJ1-2; D perhaps matches TRBD1 (5 bases). Germline V lookup: CDR1 SGHTA, CDR2 FQGNSA. Between the trimmed V and J ends, which lost 5 bases and 3 bases, there was a span of 13 bases. This CDR3 spans 14 amino acids.

The V call is TRBV19, the J call TRBJ2-4, with TRBD2 identical over 10 bases. In germline, CDR1 is LNHDA, CDR2 SQIVND (reference sequence). The CDR3 has 17 amino acids. V was pared by 4 bases and J by 6 bases, with 12 bases of the junction left unmatched. In DNA form, the CDR3 reads TGTGCCAGTAGTACGGACAAATTAGCGGGAGGCCCAAACATTCAGTACTTC. Protein: CASSTDKLAGGPNIQYF.

The V gene is TRBV7-2, the J gene TRBJ2-7; TRBD2 might be the D (5 bases). There are 14 residues in the CDR3. Germline V gene sequence: CDR1 SGHTA, CDR2 FQGNSA. V shed 2 bases and J shed 3 bases, with 11 bases lying between them. This CDR3 is CASSLLSGFYEQYF. The DNA of the CDR3 is TGTGCCAGCAGCTTATTATCGGGGTTCTACGAGCAGTACTTC.

The chain carries TRBV7-2 and TRBJ2-7, with D hard to call. V was cut by 1 base and J by 1 base, with 11 bases left in between. The CDR3 is made up of 15 amino acids. CDR1 SGHTA and CDR2 FQGNSA come from the germline V gene. The DNA for the CDR3 is TGTGCCAGCAGCTTAGACTGGAAAAGATCCTACGAGCAGTACTTC. Its translation is CASSLDWKRSYEQYF.

V gene TRBV7-8 combines with J gene TRBJ1-2; a possible D gene is TRBD1 (5 bases). The V gene's germline CDR1 is SGHVS and CDR2 FQNEAQ. The germline V and J ends were trimmed by 1 base and 2 bases, with 8 bases remaining between them. The CDR3 is made up of 14 amino acids. The CDR3 sequence is CASSLDRTNYGYTF. The CDR3 coding sequence is TGTGCCAGCAGCTTAGACAGGACAAACTATGGCTACACCTTC.

The rearrangement joins TRBV4-1 to TRBJ2-5; D unresolved. The CDR3 length is 15 residues. Germline-derived CDR1 and CDR2 are MGHRA and YSYEKL. The germline V and J ends were trimmed by 1 base and 5 bases, with 14 bases remaining between them. CDR3 nucleotide sequence: TGCGCCAGCAGCCAAGTTAGTTTAGCCGCCGAGACCCAGTACTTC. This encodes CASSQVSLAAETQYF.